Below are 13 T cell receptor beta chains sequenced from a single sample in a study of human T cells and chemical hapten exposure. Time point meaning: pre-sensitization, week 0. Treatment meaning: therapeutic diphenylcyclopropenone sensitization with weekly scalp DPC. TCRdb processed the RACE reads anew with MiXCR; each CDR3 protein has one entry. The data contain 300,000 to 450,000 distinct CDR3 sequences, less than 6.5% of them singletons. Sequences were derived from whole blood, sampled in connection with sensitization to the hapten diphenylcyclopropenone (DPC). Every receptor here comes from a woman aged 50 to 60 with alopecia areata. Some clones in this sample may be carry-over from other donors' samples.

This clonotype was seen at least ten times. The CDR3 nucleotides are TGTGCCAGCAGCTCCCGGGGACTAGCGGGGTTCCTCTCCTACAATGAGCAGTTCTTC. Translating gives CASSSRGLAGFLSYNEQFF. The J gene is TRBJ2-1, the V gene TRBV7-6; 13 bases align to TRBD2. This CDR3 contains 19 residues. Looked up from germline, CDR1 is SGHVS and CDR2 is FNYEAQ. With 4 bases clipped from V and 0 bases from J, the junction kept 9 bases outside the gene matches. The whole variable domain, filled in from reference TRBV7-6 and TRBJ2-1, reads GAGVSQSPRYKVTKRGQDVALRCDPISGHVSLYWYRQALGQGPEFLTYFNYEAQQDKSGLPNDRFSAERPEGSISTLTIQRTEQRDSAMYRCASSSRGLAGFLSYNEQFFGPGTRLTVL.

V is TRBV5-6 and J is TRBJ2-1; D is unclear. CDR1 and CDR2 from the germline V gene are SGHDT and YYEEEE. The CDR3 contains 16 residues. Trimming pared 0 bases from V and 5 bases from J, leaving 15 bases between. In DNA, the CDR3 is TGTGCCAGCAGCTTGGCGCCTTTTAAGCTAGACAATGAGCAGTTCTTC. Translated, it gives CASSLAPFKLDNEQFF.

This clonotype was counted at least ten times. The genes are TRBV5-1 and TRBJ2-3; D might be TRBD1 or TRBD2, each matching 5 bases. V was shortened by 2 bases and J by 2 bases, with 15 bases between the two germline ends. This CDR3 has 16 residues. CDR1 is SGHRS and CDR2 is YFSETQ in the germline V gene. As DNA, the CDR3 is TGCGCCAGCAGCTTAGTACGGGGCCTCTCCACAGATACGCAGTATTTT. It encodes CASSLVRGLSTDTQYF.

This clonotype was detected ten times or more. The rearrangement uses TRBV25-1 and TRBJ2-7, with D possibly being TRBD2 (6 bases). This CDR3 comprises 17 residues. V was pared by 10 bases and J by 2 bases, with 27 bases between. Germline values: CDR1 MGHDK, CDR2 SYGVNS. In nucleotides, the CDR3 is TGTGCCACCTCAGCAGCCCCAACCGGGACTGTAGCCTACGAGCAGTACTTC. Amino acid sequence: CATSAAPTGTVAYEQYF.

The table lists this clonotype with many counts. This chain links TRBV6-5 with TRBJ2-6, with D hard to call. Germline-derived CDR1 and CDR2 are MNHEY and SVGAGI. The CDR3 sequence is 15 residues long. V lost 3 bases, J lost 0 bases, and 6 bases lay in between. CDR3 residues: CASSYSLSGANVLTF. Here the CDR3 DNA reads TGTGCCAGCAGTTATAGCCTCTCTGGGGCCAACGTCCTGACTTTC.

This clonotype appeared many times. CDR3 DNA sequence: TGCAGCGTTGACCGGGACACGGGGACAGATACGCAGTATTTT. It yields the protein CSVDRDTGTDTQYF. The chain carries TRBV29-1 and TRBJ2-3; weak D call: TRBD1 (6 bases). V lost 3 bases and J 3 bases, leaving 13 bases between the germline ends. Germline V CDR1 and CDR2: SQVTM, ANQGSEA. This CDR3 has 14 amino acids.

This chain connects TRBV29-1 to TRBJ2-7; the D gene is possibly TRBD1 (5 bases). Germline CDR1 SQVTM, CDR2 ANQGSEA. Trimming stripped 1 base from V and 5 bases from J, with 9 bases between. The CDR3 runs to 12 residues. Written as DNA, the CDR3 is TGCAGCGTTGAAGCTGGGGCTGACGAGCAGTACTTC. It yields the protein CSVEAGADEQYF.

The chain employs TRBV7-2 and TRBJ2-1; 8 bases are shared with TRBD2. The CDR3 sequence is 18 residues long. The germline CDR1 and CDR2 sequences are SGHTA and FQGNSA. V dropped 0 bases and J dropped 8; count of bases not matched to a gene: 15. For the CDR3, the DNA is TGTGCCAGCAGCTTAGCGCTGCTAGCGGGCATAGGGAGCGATGAGCAGTTCTTC. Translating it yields CASSLALLAGIGSDEQFF.

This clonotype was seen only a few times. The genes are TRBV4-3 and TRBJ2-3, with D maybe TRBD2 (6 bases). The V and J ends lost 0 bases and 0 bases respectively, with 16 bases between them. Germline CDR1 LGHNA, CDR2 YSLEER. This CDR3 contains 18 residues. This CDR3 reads CASSQDLSGGISTDTQYF. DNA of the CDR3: TGCGCCAGCAGCCAAGATTTAAGTGGAGGGATCAGCACAGATACGCAGTATTTT.

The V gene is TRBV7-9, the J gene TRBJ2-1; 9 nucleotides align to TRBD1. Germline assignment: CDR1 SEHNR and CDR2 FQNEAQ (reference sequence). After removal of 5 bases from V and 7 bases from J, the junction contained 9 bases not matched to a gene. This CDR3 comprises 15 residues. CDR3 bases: TGTGCCAGCAGCGGACCGGGACAGGGTGTAAATGAGCAGTTCTTC. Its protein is CASSGPGQGVNEQFF.

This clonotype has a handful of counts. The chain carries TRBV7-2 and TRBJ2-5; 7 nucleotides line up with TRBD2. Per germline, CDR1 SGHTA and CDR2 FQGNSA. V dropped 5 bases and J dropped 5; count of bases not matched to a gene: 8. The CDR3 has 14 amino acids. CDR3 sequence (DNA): TGTGCCAGCAGCCGAGCGGGGCTGGGCGAGACCCAGTACTTC. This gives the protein CASSRAGLGETQYF. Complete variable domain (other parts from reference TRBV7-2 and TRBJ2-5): GAGVSQSPSNKVTEKGKDVELRCDPISGHTALYWYRQSLGQGLEFLIYFQGNSAPDKSGLPSDRFSAERTGGSVSTLTIQRTQQEDSAVYLCASSRAGLGETQYFGPGTRLLVL.

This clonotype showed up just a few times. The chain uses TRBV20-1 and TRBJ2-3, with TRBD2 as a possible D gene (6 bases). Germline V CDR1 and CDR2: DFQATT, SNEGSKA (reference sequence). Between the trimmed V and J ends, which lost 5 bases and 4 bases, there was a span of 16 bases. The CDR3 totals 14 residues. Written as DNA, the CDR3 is TGCAGTGCTGAGGGAGGTGGAAGGGCAGATACGCAGTATTTT. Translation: CSAEGGGRADTQYF.

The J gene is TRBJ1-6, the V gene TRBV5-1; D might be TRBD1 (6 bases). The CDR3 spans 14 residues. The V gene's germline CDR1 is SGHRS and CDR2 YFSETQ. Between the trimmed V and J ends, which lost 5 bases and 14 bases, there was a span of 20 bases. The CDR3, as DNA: TGCGCCAGCAGTGCTGGGACACTTTCGGGGTCCCTCCACTTT. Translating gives CASSAGTLSGSLHF.